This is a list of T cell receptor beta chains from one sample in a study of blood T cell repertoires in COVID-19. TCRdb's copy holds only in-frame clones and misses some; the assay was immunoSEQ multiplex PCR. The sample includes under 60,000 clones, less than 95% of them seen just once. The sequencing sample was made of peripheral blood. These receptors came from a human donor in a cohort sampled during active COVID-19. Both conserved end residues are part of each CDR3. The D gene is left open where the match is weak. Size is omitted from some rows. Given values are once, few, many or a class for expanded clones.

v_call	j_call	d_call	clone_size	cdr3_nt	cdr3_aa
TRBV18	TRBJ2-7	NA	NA	TGTGCCAGCTCAGGAAAACAGGGTAGCGAGCAGTACTTC	CASSGKQGSEQYF
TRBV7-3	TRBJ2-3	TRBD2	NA	TGTGCCAGCAGCCCCGGACTAGCGATCACAGATACGCAGTATTTT	CASSPGLAITDTQYF
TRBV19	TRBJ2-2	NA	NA	TGTGCCAGTAGTATCGAACAGAACACCGGGGAGCTGTTTTTT	CASSIEQNTGELFF
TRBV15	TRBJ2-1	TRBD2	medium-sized	TGTGCCACCAGCAGAGTAGCCAGCGGGACGGGAAATGAGCAGTTCTTC	CATSRVASGTGNEQFF
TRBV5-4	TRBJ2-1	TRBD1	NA	TGTGCCAGCAGCAATCGACAGGGCTCCTACAATGAGCAGTTCTTC	CASSNRQGSYNEQFF
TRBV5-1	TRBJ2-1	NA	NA	TGCGCCAGCAGCTTCTCCGGGACTCTCAAGGATGAGCAGTTCTTC	CASSFSGTLKDEQFF
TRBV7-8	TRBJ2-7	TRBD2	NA	TGTGCCAGCAAAAAAGACAGGACTAGCGGGAGAGCCGAGCAGTACTTC	CASKKDRTSGRAEQYF
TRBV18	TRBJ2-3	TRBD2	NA	TGTGCCAGCTCACCAGGCCGGGCTAGCGGGGGAGATAGCACAGATACGCAGTATTTT	CASSPGRASGGDSTDTQYF
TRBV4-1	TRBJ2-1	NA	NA	TGCGCCAGCAGCCACGGGGGTTCGTACAATGAGCAGTTCTTC	CASSHGGSYNEQFF
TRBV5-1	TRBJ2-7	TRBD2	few	TGCGCCAGCAGCTCTTCTAGCGGGAGGACTAACGAGCAGTACTTC	CASSSSSGRTNEQYF
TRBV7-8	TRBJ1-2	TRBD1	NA	TGTGCCAGCAGTCCGACAGGGGGGCGAGGCTACACCTTC	CASSPTGGRGYTF
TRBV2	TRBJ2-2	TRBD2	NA	TGTGCCAGCAGTGAGCTAGCGGGAAACACCGGGGAGCTGTTTTTT	CASSELAGNTGELFF
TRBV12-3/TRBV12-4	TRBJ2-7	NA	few	TGTGCCAGCAGTCCCGGGGACGAGCAGTACTTC	CASSPGDEQYF
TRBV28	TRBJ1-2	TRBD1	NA	TGTGCCAGCAGGCAGACAGGGGGCCCTTTCTATGGCTACACCTTC	CASRQTGGPFYGYTF
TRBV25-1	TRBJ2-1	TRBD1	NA	TGTGCCAGCAGTGAATATGGGACAGGCAACAATGAGCAGTTCTTC	CASSEYGTGNNEQFF
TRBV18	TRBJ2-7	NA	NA	TGTGCCAGCTCACCAGACAGGAACTCCTACGAGCAGTACTTC	CASSPDRNSYEQYF
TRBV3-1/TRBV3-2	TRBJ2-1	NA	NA	TGTGCCAGCAGCCGAAGGGACGGGGGTGGCTCCTACAATGAGCAGTTCTTC	CASSRRDGGGSYNEQFF
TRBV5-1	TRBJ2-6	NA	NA	TGCGCCAGCAGACTGGCAGGGGGGTTACGTGGGGCCAACGTCCTGACTTTC	CASRLAGGLRGANVLTF
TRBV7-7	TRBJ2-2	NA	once	TGTGCTAGCAGCGCCAGACAGAACACCGGGGAGCTGTTTTTT	CASSARQNTGELFF
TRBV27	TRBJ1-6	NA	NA	TGTGCCAGCAGTCCCCAGTCTACCGGCAGGGTTTTACCCCTCCACTTT	CASSPQSTGRVLPLHF
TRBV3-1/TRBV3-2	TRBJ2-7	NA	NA	TGTGCCAGCAGCTTGAAAGGGGACACCTACTTC	CASSLKGDTYF
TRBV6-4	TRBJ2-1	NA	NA	TGTGCCAGCAGTGATTGGCGGGACCCAAACAATGAGCAGTTCTTC	CASSDWRDPNNEQFF
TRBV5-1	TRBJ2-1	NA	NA	TGCGCCAGCAGCTTGGCCATCCTAGGGGGAGTCCCCAATGAGCAGTTCTTC	CASSLAILGGVPNEQFF
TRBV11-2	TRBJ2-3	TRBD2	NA	TGTGCCAGCAGCTTAGATGCTAGTTTAGCGGGAGGCACAGATACGCAGTATTTT	CASSLDASLAGGTDTQYF
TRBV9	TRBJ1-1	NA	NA	TGTGCCAGCAGCCTAACCGGGGGGGGGCACACTGAAGCTTTCTTT	CASSLTGGGHTEAFF
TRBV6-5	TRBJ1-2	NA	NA	TGTGCCAGCAGCAGCCGGGACACCAACTATGGCTACACCTTC	CASSSRDTNYGYTF
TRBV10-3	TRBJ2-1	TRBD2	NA	TGTGCCATCAGTGATGTTGGGGTAGCGGGAGAGAGATACAATGAGCAGTTCTTC	CAISDVGVAGERYNEQFF
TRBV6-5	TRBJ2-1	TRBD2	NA	TGTGCCAGCAGCCCCCTTAGCGGGCGCATGGGGGAGCAGTTCTTC	CASSPLSGRMGEQFF
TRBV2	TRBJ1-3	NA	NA	TGTGCCAGCAGCTTGGGAAACACCATATATTTT	CASSLGNTIYF